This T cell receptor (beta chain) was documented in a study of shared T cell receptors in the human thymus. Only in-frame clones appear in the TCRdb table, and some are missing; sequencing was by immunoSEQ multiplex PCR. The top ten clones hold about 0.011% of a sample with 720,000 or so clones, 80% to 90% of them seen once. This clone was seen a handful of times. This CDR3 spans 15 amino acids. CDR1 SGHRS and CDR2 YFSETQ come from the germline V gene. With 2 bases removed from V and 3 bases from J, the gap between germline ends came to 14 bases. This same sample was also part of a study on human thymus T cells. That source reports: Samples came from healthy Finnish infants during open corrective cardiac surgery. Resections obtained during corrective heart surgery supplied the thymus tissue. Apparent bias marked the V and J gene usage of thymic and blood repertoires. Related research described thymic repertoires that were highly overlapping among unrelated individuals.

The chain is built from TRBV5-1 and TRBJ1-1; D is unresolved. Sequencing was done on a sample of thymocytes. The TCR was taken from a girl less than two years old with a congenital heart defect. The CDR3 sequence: CASSLVYPSHTEAFF. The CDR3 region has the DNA TGCGCCAGCAGCTTAGTTTATCCGAGCCACACTGAAGCTTTCTTT.